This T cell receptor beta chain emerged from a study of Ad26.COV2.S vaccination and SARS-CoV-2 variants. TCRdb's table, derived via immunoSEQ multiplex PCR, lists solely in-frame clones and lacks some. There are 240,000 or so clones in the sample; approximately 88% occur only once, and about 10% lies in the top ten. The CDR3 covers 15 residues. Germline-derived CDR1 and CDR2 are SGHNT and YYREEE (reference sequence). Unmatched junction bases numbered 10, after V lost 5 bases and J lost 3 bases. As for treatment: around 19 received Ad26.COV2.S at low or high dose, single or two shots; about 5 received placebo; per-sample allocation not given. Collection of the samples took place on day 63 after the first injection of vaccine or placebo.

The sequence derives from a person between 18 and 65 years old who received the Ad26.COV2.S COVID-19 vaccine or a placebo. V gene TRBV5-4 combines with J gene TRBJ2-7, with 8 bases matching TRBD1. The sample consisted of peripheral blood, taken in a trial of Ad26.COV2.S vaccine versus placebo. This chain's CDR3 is CASRVLGQGDYEQYF. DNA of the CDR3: TGTGCCAGCAGGGTTCTTGGACAGGGTGACTACGAGCAGTACTTC.